The 10 T cell receptor beta chains below were found in one sample sequenced in a study of blood T cells in healthy people across ages. The second PCR ran about 6 to 11 cycles with a sample-barcoded 5' primer and J-beta primers. Each CDR3 protein gets one entry after TCRdb re-called the 5' RACE reads with MiXCR. The sample records 750,000 or so distinct CDR3 sequences, roughly 25% being singletons. These same data were also listed under a study on T cells of mothers and their children.

The source material was blood. The receptors were gathered from a boy aged 5-17 years in good health.

The DNA for the CDR3 is TGCAGTGCTAGCGGAGTGGAGGACATTCAGTACTTC. It specifies CSASGVEDIQYF. The chain employs TRBV20-1 and TRBJ2-4, with D maybe TRBD2 (5 bases). Between the trimmed V and J ends, which lost 3 bases and 8 bases, there was a span of 11 bases. Germline-derived CDR1 and CDR2 are DFQATT and SNEGSKA (reference sequence). There are 12 residues in the CDR3.

The V gene is TRBV20-1, the J gene TRBJ1-4; D uncertain. Trimming took off 7 bases at V and 6 bases at J, with 12 bases between the two ends. The CDR3 runs to 12 residues. Germline CDR1 is DFQATT and CDR2 is SNEGSKA (reference sequence). The CDR3 protein is CSVGRLHEKLFF. Written as DNA, the CDR3 is TGCAGTGTGGGCAGGCTGCATGAAAAACTGTTTTTT.

This clonotype is a singleton in its sample. The chain links TRBV27 to TRBJ1-1; no firm D call. There are 14 residues in the CDR3. V lost 8 bases, J lost 2 bases, and 15 bases lay in between. The germline CDR1 and CDR2 sequences are MNHEY and SMNVEV (reference sequence). In nucleotides, the CDR3 is TGTGCCAGCCAACCTGGATTGCCTAACACTGAAGCTTTCTTT. Amino acid sequence: CASQPGLPNTEAFF.

About this clonotype: The junction differs from germline at one of its ends, possibly a read error. The chain has TRBV7-9 and TRBJ2-7, with TRBD2 as a possible D gene (7 bases). Germline loops: CDR1 SEHNR, CDR2 FQNEAQ (reference sequence). CDR3 length: 16 amino acids. The CDR3 DNA is TGCGCCAGCAGCCCACCCGGGGGGCGCGTGTCCTACGAGCAGTACTTC. This encodes CASSPPGGRVSYEQYF.

The V and J genes are TRBV29-1 and TRBJ2-1; D not certain. This CDR3 region has 13 residues. V was cut by 3 bases and J by 5 bases, with 11 bases left in between. Germline V gene lookup returns CDR1 SQVTM and CDR2 ANQGSEA. The CDR3 DNA reads TGCAGCGTTGATGTACGAGGTGACAATGAGCAGTTCTTC. As protein: CSVDVRGDNEQFF.

There are a few counts of this clonotype. This chain uses TRBV19 with TRBJ2-7, with TRBD1 as a possible D gene (5 bases). CDR3 length: 16 residues. V was clipped by 6 bases and J by 0 bases, with 18 bases between them. CDR1 and CDR2 (germline): LNHDA, SQIVND (reference sequence). The chain's CDR3 is CASSDKQVLVSYEQYF. DNA of the CDR3: TGTGCCAGTAGCGACAAACAGGTCCTGGTCTCCTACGAGCAGTACTTC.

The V and J genes are TRBV4-2 and TRBJ2-2, with 8 bases fitting TRBD1. Germline V lookup: CDR1 LGHNA, CDR2 YNFKEQ. J was trimmed by 5 bases and V by 1 base; bases with no gene match: 6. The CDR3 is 16 residues long. The chain's CDR3 is CASSQAQGARTGELFF. In DNA, the CDR3 is TGTGCCAGCAGCCAAGCCCAGGGGGCCAGGACCGGGGAGCTGTTTTTT.

The chain recombines TRBV2 with TRBJ2-2; the D call may be TRBD1 or TRBD2 (5 bases each). Trimming pared 6 bases from V and 0 bases from J, leaving 11 bases between. This CDR3 has 15 amino acids. From germline, CDR1 is SNHLY and CDR2 FYNNEI. The CDR3 DNA follows: TGTGCCAGCAGCCACGGGACGGCGAACACCGGGGAGCTGTTTTTT. Translating gives CASSHGTANTGELFF.

For this clonotype: Germline and junction disagree at one end, which may indicate a read error. V usage is TRBV15 and J usage is TRBJ2-5; D remains ambiguous. Germline CDR1 reads LNHNV; CDR2 reads YYDKDF (reference sequence). The CDR3 is 15 residues long. The CDR3 here is CAASRDLAGLETQYF. CDR3 sequence (DNA): TGTGCCGCCAGCAGAGATCTTGCCGGGTTAGAGACCCAGTACTTC.

The CDR3 protein is CASSLDRAVEKLFF. The CDR3 DNA follows: TGTGCCAGCAGTCTTGACAGGGCCGTCGAAAAACTGTTTTTT. The chain is built from TRBV2 and TRBJ1-4; TRBD1 aligns across 7 bases. Trimming cost V 5 bases and J 8 bases; bases outside gene matches: 8. CDR1 is SNHLY and CDR2 is FYNNEI in the germline V gene. CDR3 length equals 14 residues.